This T cell receptor (beta chain) was sequenced in a study of T cells after somatic rescue of genetic block. Data came from immunoSEQ multiplex PCR; TCRdb stores just in-frame clones and leaves some out. The data show approximately 65,000 clones, roughly 90% seen once. With 6 bases removed from V and 6 bases from J, the gap between germline ends came to 18 bases. Germline V gives CDR1 SQVTM, CDR2 ANQGSEA. The CDR3 has 13 residues. The receptor was derived from a man aged 40-49 years. The sequencing input was peripheral blood mononuclear cells (PBMCs). The chain couples TRBV29-1 to TRBJ2-7; possible D gene TRBD1, 6 bases. The CDR3 spells CSVRTPGVPEQYF. The CDR3 region has the DNA TGCAGCGTCCGAACACCAGGGGTTCCCGAGCAGTACTTC.